This T cell receptor beta chain was recorded in a study of cytomegalovirus exposure and HLA in healthy donors. Primers: 60 Vbeta forward and 13 Jbeta reverse. Libraries were prepared by immunoSEQ multiplex PCR; TCRdb keeps only in-frame clonotypes and omits some of them. The sample includes under 150,000 clones, 75% to 85% of them seen just once. Germline V gives CDR1 SEHNR, CDR2 FQNEAQ (reference sequence). The CDR3 runs to 14 residues. Trimming left V 4 bases short and J 2 bases short, with 11 bases between. V and J are TRBV7-9 and TRBJ2-5; D might be TRBD1 (6 bases). The sequenced material came from PBMCs. This receptor was obtained from a girl aged 2-10 years in good health and CMV-seronegative. This chain's CDR3 is CASSSQTGQETQYF. For the CDR3, the DNA is TGTGCCAGCAGCTCCCAGACAGGTCAAGAGACCCAGTACTTC.